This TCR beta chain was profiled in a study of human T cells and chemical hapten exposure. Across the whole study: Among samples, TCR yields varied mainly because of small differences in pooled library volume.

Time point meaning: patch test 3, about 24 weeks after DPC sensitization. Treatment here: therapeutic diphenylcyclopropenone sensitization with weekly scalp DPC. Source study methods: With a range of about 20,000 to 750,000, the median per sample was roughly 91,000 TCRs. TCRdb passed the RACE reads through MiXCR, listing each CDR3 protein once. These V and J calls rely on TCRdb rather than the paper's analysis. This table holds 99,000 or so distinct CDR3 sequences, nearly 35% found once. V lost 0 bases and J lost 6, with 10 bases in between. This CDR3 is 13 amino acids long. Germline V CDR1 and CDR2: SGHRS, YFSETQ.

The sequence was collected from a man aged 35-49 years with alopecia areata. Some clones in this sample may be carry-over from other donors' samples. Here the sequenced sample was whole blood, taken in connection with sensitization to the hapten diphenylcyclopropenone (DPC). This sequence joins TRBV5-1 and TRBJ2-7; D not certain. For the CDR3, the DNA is TGCGCCAGCAGCTTGGCGGCTAGTCCCGAGCAGTACTTC. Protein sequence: CASSLAASPEQYF.